This T cell receptor beta chain appears in the sequencing data of a study of beta chain features in type 1 diabetes. V lost 4 bases to trimming and J lost 6 bases, with 12 bases between them. The CDR3 extends over 12 amino acids. CDR1 GTSNPN and CDR2 SVGIG come from the germline V gene (reference sequence). There are a few counts of this clone. Since all of the isolated RNA was reverse transcribed, expressed TCRB transcripts were what got sequenced. The table came from immunoSEQ multiplex PCR; TCRdb's copy has only in-frame clones and leaves some out. The sample has roughly 500,000 clones; roughly 30% are singletons.

The receptor was derived from a man aged 18 to 29 in good health. Sequencing was done on a sample of naive CD4+ T cells from blood. The genes are TRBV30 and TRBJ2-5; TRBD2 is a possible D gene (5 bases). CDR3 bases: TGTGCCTGGAAAGAGGGTAGTAAGACCCAGTACTTC. It yields the protein CAWKEGSKTQYF.